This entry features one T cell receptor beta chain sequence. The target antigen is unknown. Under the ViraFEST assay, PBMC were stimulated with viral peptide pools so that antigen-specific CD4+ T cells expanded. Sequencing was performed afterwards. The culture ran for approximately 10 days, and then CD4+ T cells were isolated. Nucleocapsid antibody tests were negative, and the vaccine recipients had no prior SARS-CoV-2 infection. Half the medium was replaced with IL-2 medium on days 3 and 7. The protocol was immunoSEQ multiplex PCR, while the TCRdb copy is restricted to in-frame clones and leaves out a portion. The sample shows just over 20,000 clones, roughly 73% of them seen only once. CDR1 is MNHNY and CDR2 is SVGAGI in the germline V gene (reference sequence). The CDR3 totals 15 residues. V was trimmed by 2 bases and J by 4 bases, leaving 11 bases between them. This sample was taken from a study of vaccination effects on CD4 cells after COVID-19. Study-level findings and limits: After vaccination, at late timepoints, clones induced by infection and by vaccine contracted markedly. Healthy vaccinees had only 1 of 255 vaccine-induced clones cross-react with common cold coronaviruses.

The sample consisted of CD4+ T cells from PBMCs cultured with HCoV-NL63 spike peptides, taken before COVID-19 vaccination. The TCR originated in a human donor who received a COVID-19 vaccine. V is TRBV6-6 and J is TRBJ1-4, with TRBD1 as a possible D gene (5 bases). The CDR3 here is CASSYEGTLNEKLFF. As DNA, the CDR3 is TGTGCCAGCAGTTACGAAGGGACCCTTAATGAAAAACTGTTTTTT.